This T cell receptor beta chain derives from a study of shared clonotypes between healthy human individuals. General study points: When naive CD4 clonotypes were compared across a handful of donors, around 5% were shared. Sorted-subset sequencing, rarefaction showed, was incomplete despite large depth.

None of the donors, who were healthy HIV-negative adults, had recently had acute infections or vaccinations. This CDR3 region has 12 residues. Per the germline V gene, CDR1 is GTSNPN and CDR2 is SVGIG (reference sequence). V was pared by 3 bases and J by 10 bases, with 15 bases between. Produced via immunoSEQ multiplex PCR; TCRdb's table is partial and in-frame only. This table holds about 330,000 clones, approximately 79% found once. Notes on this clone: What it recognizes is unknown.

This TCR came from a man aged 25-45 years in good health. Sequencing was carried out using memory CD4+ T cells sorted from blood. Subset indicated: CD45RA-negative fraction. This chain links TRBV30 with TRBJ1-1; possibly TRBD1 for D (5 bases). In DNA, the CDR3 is TGTGCCTGGAGGGCGGGCGGGGGTTCAGCTTTCTTT. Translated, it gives CAWRAGGGSAFF.